One and the same sample provided the 25 T cell receptor beta chains below, sequenced in a study of beta chain features in type 1 diabetes. Findings of the study overall: Researchers report that Type 1 diabetes patients had moderately but significantly shorter TCRB CDR3s across all four CD4+ subsets.

Sequencing targeted expressed TCRB transcripts, as all isolated RNA had been reverse transcribed. The table came from immunoSEQ multiplex PCR; TCRdb's copy has only in-frame clones and leaves some out. This table holds approximately 260,000 clones, about 23% found once. No cognate antigen is known for these TCRs. The sequenced sample consisted of naive CD4+ T cells from blood. These receptors all stem from a woman younger than 45 with type 1 diabetes.

The V call is TRBV9, the J call TRBJ2-5, with 8 nucleotides matching TRBD1. From germline, CDR1 is SGDLS and CDR2 YYNGEE. This CDR3 contains 14 residues. V lost 3 bases, J lost 0 bases, and 1 base stayed unmatched. The CDR3 bases are TGTGCCAGCAGCGGACAGGGGTACCAAGAGACCCAGTACTTC. It encodes CASSGQGYQETQYF.

A few counts support this clone. This chain connects TRBV18 to TRBJ1-5; 10 bases line up with TRBD1. Looked up from germline, CDR1 is KGHSH and CDR2 is LQKENI. This CDR3 is 16 amino acids long. V lost 6 bases to trimming and J lost 7 bases; unmatched junction nucleotides: 12. The CDR3 loop is CASSLTGTGVGQPQHF. The CDR3 nucleotides are TGTGCCAGCTCCCTAACCGGGACAGGGGTCGGCCAGCCCCAGCATTTT. Based on the CDR3 plus reference TRBV18 and TRBJ1-5, the full variable domain is NAGVMQNPRHLVRRRGQEARLRCSPMKGHSHVYWYRQLPEEGLKFMVYLQKENIIDESGMPKERFSAEFPKEGPSILRIQQVVRGDSAAYFCASSLTGTGVGQPQHFGDGTRLSIL.

This clone was seen a handful of times. Other DNA sequences in this specimen translate into the identical CDR3. This chain links TRBV30 with TRBJ2-5, with no clear D. The length of the CDR3 is 11 residues. Germline V gene sequence: CDR1 GTSNPN, CDR2 SVGIG (reference sequence). V dropped 3 bases and J dropped 4 bases, with 6 bases sitting between them. The CDR3 here is CAWSPRETQYF. The CDR3 region has the DNA TGTGCCTGGAGCCCCCGAGAGACCCAGTACTTC.

On this clone: Other DNA variants within this sample encode the same CDR3. The chain joins TRBV5-1 to TRBJ2-7; TRBD1 aligns across 7 bases. V lost 2 bases, J lost 0 bases, and 2 bases stayed unmatched. This CDR3 region has 14 residues. Germline CDR1 SGHRS, CDR2 YFSETQ. DNA of the CDR3: TGCGCCAGCAGCTTAGGGGGCGGCTCCTACGAGCAGTACTTC. This codes for CASSLGGGSYEQYF.

V and J are TRBV29-1 and TRBJ2-7; TRBD2 aligns across 10 bases. Germline V gene data show CDR1 as SQVTM and CDR2 as ANQGSEA. V dropped 4 bases and J dropped 6; count of bases not matched to a gene: 3. The CDR3 is 12 amino acids. Written as DNA, the CDR3 is TGCAGCGTTGGTCCTAGCGGGAGCGAGCAGTACTTC. Translating gives CSVGPSGSEQYF.

V gene TRBV2 combines with J gene TRBJ2-3; TRBD2 aligns across 10 bases. The CDR3 is 16 amino acids. The germline CDR1 and CDR2 sequences are SNHLY and FYNNEI. V lost 4 bases to trimming and J lost 2 bases; unmatched junction nucleotides: 6. The CDR3 protein is CASSVEAGGFTDTQYF. In DNA form, the CDR3 reads TGTGCCAGCAGTGTCGAAGCGGGAGGGTTCACAGATACGCAGTATTTT.

This rearrangement joins TRBV2 to TRBJ1-5; 10 positions match TRBD1. The CDR3 runs 14 residues. CDR1 and CDR2 from the germline V gene are SNHLY and FYNNEI. J lost 5 bases, V lost 6 bases, and 4 bases had no gene match. The CDR3 sequence is CASRGQGRYQPQHF. For the CDR3, the DNA is TGTGCCAGCAGGGGACAGGGGAGGTATCAGCCCCAGCATTTT.

The J gene is TRBJ1-2, the V gene TRBV5-4; a weak D match, TRBD1 (6 bases). The germline gives CDR1 SGHNT, CDR2 YYREEE (reference sequence). This CDR3 is 15 amino acids long. V lost 4 bases, J lost 0 bases, and 13 bases lay in between. CDR3 sequence reads: CASSNPGAPNYGYTF. The CDR3 DNA is TGTGCCAGCAGCAACCCAGGGGCCCCTAACTATGGCTACACCTTC. The full variable domain, with the rest looked up from reference TRBV5-4 and TRBJ1-2, is ETGVTQSPTHLIKTRGQQVTLRCSSQSGHNTVSWYQQALGQGPQFIFQYYREEENGRGNFPPRFSGLQFPNYSSELNVNALELDDSALYLCASSNPGAPNYGYTFGSGTRLTVV.

The chain carries TRBV6-6 and TRBJ2-3, with TRBD1 as a possible D gene (5 bases). Germline V gene data show CDR1 as MNHNY and CDR2 as SVGAGI (reference sequence). The CDR3 sequence is 14 residues long. V gave up 2 bases and J gave up 2 bases, with 8 bases separating them. The CDR3 coding sequence is TGTGCCAGCAGTTACCCACAGGCCACAGATACGCAGTATTTT. It codes for CASSYPQATDTQYF.

The V call is TRBV18, the J call TRBJ1-2, with D perhaps matching TRBD1 (5 bases). The CDR3 is 14 residues long. Germline V gives CDR1 KGHSH, CDR2 LQKENI. V lost 2 bases and J lost 3, with 10 bases in between. The CDR3 DNA follows: TGTGCCAGCTCACCAGGGGCCAGGGACTATGGCTACACCTTC. This sequence encodes CASSPGARDYGYTF.

This clone was observed a few times. The rearrangement uses TRBV5-1 and TRBJ2-7; D remains ambiguous. The CDR3 sequence is 12 residues long. Per the germline V gene, CDR1 is SGHRS and CDR2 is YFSETQ. V shed 7 bases and J shed 2 bases, with 10 bases lying between them. CDR3 in amino acids: CASGEGPYEQYF. Here the CDR3 DNA reads TGCGCCAGCGGAGAAGGCCCCTACGAGCAGTACTTC.

This clone was counted between two and nine times. This chain uses TRBV7-9 with TRBJ1-2; no reliable D call. The CDR3 sequence is 13 residues long. The ends were cut back, 5 bases at V and 2 bases at J, with 9 bases in the middle. CDR1 is SEHNR, CDR2 FQNEAQ, per germline (reference sequence). CDR3 sequence reads: CASSPGVNYGYTF. The CDR3 DNA reads TGTGCCAGCAGCCCGGGAGTAAACTATGGCTACACCTTC.

This clone was observed a few times. The genes are TRBV7-3 and TRBJ2-7, with a tentative D call TRBD1 (6 bases). Trimming stripped 5 bases from V and 5 bases from J, with 13 bases between. The CDR3 runs to 13 residues. The germline V gene has CDR1 SGHTA and CDR2 FQGTGA. CDR3 DNA: TGTGCCAGCAGCACCGCGGCAGGGGACGAGCAGTACTTC. Translation gives CASSTAAGDEQYF.

This clone has just a few counts. In DNA form, the CDR3 reads TGTGCCAGCAGCCAAGATCGGGGGACCTTAAGCTACACCTTC. Its translation is CASSQDRGTLSYTF. V and J are TRBV4-2 and TRBJ1-2, with D maybe TRBD1 (5 bases). The CDR3 consists of 14 residues. Looked up from germline, CDR1 is LGHNA and CDR2 is YNFKEQ. Trimming removed 0 bases from V and 9 bases from J, with 14 bases in between.

V gene TRBV9 combines with J gene TRBJ2-2; D is possibly TRBD2 (5 bases). CDR1 SGDLS and CDR2 YYNGEE come from the germline V gene. The CDR3 sequence is 16 residues long. V shed 1 base and J shed 0 bases, with 10 bases lying between them. The CDR3 bases are TGTGCCAGCAGCGTACCAGCGGATGCGAACACCGGGGAGCTGTTTTTT. It codes for CASSVPADANTGELFF. Full variable domain (remainder filled in from reference TRBV9 and TRBJ2-2): DSGVTQTPKHLITATGQRVTLRCSPRSGDLSVYWYQQSLDQGLQFLIQYYNGEERAKGNILERFSAQQFPDLHSELNLSSLELGDSALYFCASSVPADANTGELFFGEGSRLTVL.

The sample holds a few counts of this clone. V is TRBV20-1 and J is TRBJ1-5; possible D gene TRBD1, 6 bases. The germline gives CDR1 DFQATT, CDR2 SNEGSKA (reference sequence). The CDR3 covers 11 residues. The V end was cut by 5 bases, the J end by 4 bases, with 6 bases between. The CDR3: CSAQGNQPQHF. The CDR3 DNA follows: TGCAGTGCTCAGGGGAATCAGCCCCAGCATTTT.

In its sample, this clone was seen a few times. The chain joins TRBV15 to TRBJ1-1; D might be TRBD1 (6 bases). The ends were cut back, 0 bases at V and 4 bases at J, with 15 bases in the middle. Germline CDR1 is LNHNV and CDR2 is YYDKDF (reference sequence). This CDR3 spans 16 amino acids. The CDR3 sequence: CATSRDGRGGGTEAFF. CDR3 nucleotide sequence: TGTGCCACCAGCAGAGATGGACGGGGAGGGGGCACTGAAGCTTTCTTT.

As concerns this clone: The same CDR3 is also encoded by other DNA sequences in this sample. The genes are TRBV5-1 and TRBJ1-5; D unresolved. The CDR3 covers 15 residues. CDR1 SGHRS and CDR2 YFSETQ come from the germline V gene. The V end was cut by 0 bases, the J end by 1 base, with 8 bases between. CDR3 DNA: TGCGCCAGCAGCTTGGCTCCGGGAAGCAATCAGCCCCAGCATTTT. Amino acids: CASSLAPGSNQPQHF.

This chain joins TRBV30 and TRBJ2-1; D not certain. Germline CDR1 reads GTSNPN; CDR2 reads SVGIG (reference sequence). V lost 5 bases and J 4 bases, leaving 6 bases between the germline ends. This CDR3 has 11 residues. The CDR3 sequence: CAWDKYNEQFF. CDR3 DNA sequence: TGTGCCTGGGACAAATACAATGAGCAGTTCTTC.

The chain joins TRBV21-1 to TRBJ2-2; TRBD1 was called by the table and not checked on the DNA. TRBV21-1 is labeled a pseudogene. The CDR3 has 15 amino acids. The CDR3 DNA is TGTGCCAGCCAGACAGACCTTCTTAACACCGGGGAGCTGTTTTTT. It encodes CASQTDLLNTGELFF.

The CDR3 DNA sequence: TGTGCCAGCAGCTTGGGACAGGATATCGCTAACTATGGCTACACCTTC. Translation: CASSLGQDIANYGYTF. V usage is TRBV5-4 and J usage is TRBJ1-2, with a tentative D call TRBD1 (6 bases). Germline CDR1 is SGHNT and CDR2 is YYREEE (reference sequence). V lost 0 bases and J 0 bases, leaving 12 bases between the germline ends. The CDR3 runs to 16 residues.

The chain links TRBV5-6 to TRBJ2-7; 11 nucleotides agree with TRBD2. V lost 4 bases to trimming and J lost 3 bases; unmatched junction nucleotides: 3. Germline-derived CDR1 and CDR2 are SGHDT and YYEEEE. The CDR3 consists of 14 residues. In DNA form, the CDR3 reads TGTGCCAGCAGCCCAGGACTAGCGGGCTACGAGCAGTACTTC. Residues: CASSPGLAGYEQYF.

The V gene is TRBV5-1, the J gene TRBJ2-1; 7 nucleotides align to TRBD1. This CDR3 contains 16 residues. Losses at the gene ends were 6 bases for V and 5 bases for J; bases not matched to a gene: 14. Looked up from germline, CDR1 is SGHRS and CDR2 is YFSETQ. The chain's CDR3 is CASTTVGDSVHNEQFF. The CDR3 nucleotides read TGCGCCAGCACCACCGTTGGGGACAGCGTCCACAATGAGCAGTTCTTC.

This clone was recorded only once. This sequence joins TRBV5-1 and TRBJ2-1, with D possibly matching TRBD2 (6 bases). V was shortened by 0 bases and J by 4 bases, with 11 bases between the two germline ends. This CDR3 comprises 15 residues. Germline lookup yields CDR1 SGHRS and CDR2 YFSETQ. In DNA, the CDR3 is TGCGCCAGCAGCTTGGTGGAGGGGCCATACAATGAGCAGTTCTTC. Residues: CASSLVEGPYNEQFF.

V is TRBV29-1 and J is TRBJ1-1, with 8 positions matching TRBD1. Trimming removed 6 bases from V and 4 bases from J; junction bases left unmatched: 10. The V gene's germline CDR1 is SQVTM and CDR2 ANQGSEA. This CDR3 region has 14 residues. CDR3 loop: CSVELTGGVTEAFF. The CDR3 DNA is TGCAGCGTCGAACTTACAGGGGGAGTCACTGAAGCTTTCTTT.